The 14 T cell receptor beta chains below were found in one sample sequenced in a study of blood T cells in healthy people across ages. Using a J-beta primer mix together with a sample-barcoded 5' primer, a second PCR was run for about 6 to 12 cycles. One entry per CDR3 protein, called by TCRdb with MiXCR from the 5' RACE reads. The sample consists of 2 million or so distinct CDR3 sequences, about 49% of them appearing once. Material for sequencing was blood. These receptors all stem from a woman aged 35 to 49 in good health.

In this sample, this clonotype turned up a few times. The rearrangement uses TRBV7-2 and TRBJ2-7, with 9 bases lining up with TRBD2. In germline, CDR1 is SGHTA, CDR2 FQGNSA. With 6 bases clipped from V and 5 bases from J, the junction kept 5 bases outside the gene matches. CDR3 length equals 13 residues. CDR3 sequence: CASRRAGGHEQYF. As DNA, the CDR3 is TGTGCCAGCAGACGAGCGGGGGGCCACGAGCAGTACTTC.

The chain links TRBV4-2 to TRBJ1-5; no clear D. Trimming took off 1 base at V and 9 bases at J, with 10 bases between the two ends. Germline CDR1 is LGHNA and CDR2 is YNFKEQ. The CDR3 runs to 13 residues. The CDR3 region has the DNA TGTGCCAGCAGCCAAGCGGATGGTCGGCCCCAGCATTTT. It encodes CASSQADGRPQHF.

This clonotype has only a few counts. The rearrangement links TRBV27 to TRBJ1-5; no clear D gene. Trimming removed 5 bases at V and 5 bases at J, with 10 bases between. CDR1 MNHEY and CDR2 SMNVEV come from the germline V gene (reference sequence). The length of the CDR3 is 13 residues. The CDR3 loop is CASSLEADQPQHF. CDR3 DNA: TGTGCCAGCAGTCTCGAGGCGGATCAGCCCCAGCATTTT.

The chain carries TRBV11-2 and TRBJ2-4; D is uncertain. The germline CDR1 and CDR2 sequences are SGHAT and FQNNGV. V dropped 5 bases and J dropped 11 bases, with 10 bases sitting between them. The CDR3 extends over 11 amino acids. The CDR3 nucleotides are TGTGCCAGCAGCCCCGACATCTTTCAGTACTTC. This translates into CASSPDIFQYF.

This chain links TRBV5-1 with TRBJ2-3; TRBD2 matches 12 bases. V dropped 2 bases and J dropped 1; count of bases not matched to a gene: 8. Germline V gene sequence: CDR1 SGHRS, CDR2 YFSETQ. This CDR3 has 18 residues. The CDR3: CASSFGLAGLGGTDTQYF. CDR3 bases: TGCGCCAGCAGCTTCGGACTAGCGGGGCTGGGGGGCACAGATACGCAGTATTTT.

This clonotype was detected only a few times. The V and J genes are TRBV25-1 and TRBJ2-1, with 12 nucleotides matching TRBD2. The CDR3 extends over 16 amino acids. Germline CDR1 reads MGHDK; CDR2 reads SYGVNS. J lost 8 bases, V lost 3 bases, and 8 bases had no gene match. CDR3: CASSDLLAGGLYEQFF. The CDR3 DNA reads TGTGCCAGCAGTGATCTACTAGCGGGGGGTTTGTATGAGCAGTTCTTC. Supplemented by reference TRBV25-1 and TRBJ2-1, the full variable domain reads EADIYQTPRYLVIGTGKKITLECSQTMGHDKMYWYQQDPGMELHLIHYSYGVNSTEKGDLSSESTVSRIRTEHFPLTLESARPSHTSQYLCASSDLLAGGLYEQFFGPGTRLTVL.

This clonotype was found a few times. The V and J genes are TRBV5-1 and TRBJ2-1, with D possibly called TRBD1 or TRBD2 (5 bases each). Germline values: CDR1 SGHRS, CDR2 YFSETQ. The CDR3 runs to 15 residues. V lost 4 bases and J lost 6, with 17 bases in between. The CDR3 is CASSDGTTASNEQFF. The CDR3 coding sequence is TGCGCCAGCAGCGACGGGACCACAGCCAGCAATGAGCAGTTCTTC.

J is TRBJ1-1 and V is TRBV28, with D perhaps matching TRBD1 (5 bases). The CDR3 length is 14 residues. With 6 bases removed from V and 6 bases from J, the gap between germline ends came to 17 bases. The germline V gene has CDR1 MDHEN and CDR2 SYDVKM. The CDR3 DNA reads TGTGCCAGCAGCTTCCTCCCCCGGGACCCTGAAGCTTTCTTT. Translation: CASSFLPRDPEAFF.

V is TRBV21-1 and J is TRBJ2-7; TRBD1 was called by the table and not checked on the DNA. TRBV21-1 is listed as a pseudogene. This CDR3 is 17 amino acids long. This chain's CDR3 is CASSKGCPGQGGHEQYF. In nucleotides, the CDR3 is TGTGCCAGCAGCAAGGGATGTCCGGGACAGGGGGGCCACGAGCAGTACTTC.

This clonotype has a handful of counts. The rearrangement uses TRBV28 and TRBJ2-7, with a tentative D call TRBD1 (6 bases). CDR1 is MDHEN, CDR2 SYDVKM, per germline. The CDR3 extends over 14 amino acids. V was trimmed by 5 bases and J by 0 bases, leaving 11 bases between them. The CDR3 here is CASSRGQFSYEQYF. In DNA form, the CDR3 reads TGTGCCAGCAGTCGCGGACAGTTCTCCTACGAGCAGTACTTC.

The V and J genes are TRBV5-5 and TRBJ2-7; D is undetermined. The V end lost 3 bases, the J end lost 2 bases, and 12 bases lay between the germline ends. Per the germline V gene, CDR1 is SGHKS and CDR2 is YYEKEE (reference sequence). The CDR3 has 14 amino acids. CDR3 residues: CASSSQRAAYEQYF. The CDR3 coding sequence is TGTGCCAGCAGCTCCCAAAGGGCTGCCTACGAGCAGTACTTC.

The chain uses TRBV20-1 and TRBJ2-5; 10 positions agree with TRBD2. With the DNA end fitting TRBJ2-7 better, the J assignment may be wrong. This CDR3 spans 15 amino acids. Germline values: CDR1 DFQATT, CDR2 SNEGSKA (reference sequence). The CDR3 loop reads CSARAWLAGVGEQYF. CDR3 nucleotide sequence: TGCAGTGCTAGAGCGTGGCTAGCGGGGGTTGGCGAGCAGTACTTC.

This chain links TRBV6-5 with TRBJ2-3; a possible D gene is TRBD2 (6 bases). Trimming took 2 bases from V and 3 from J, leaving 21 bases between them. The CDR3 consists of 18 residues. In germline, CDR1 is MNHEY, CDR2 SVGAGI. CDR3 sequence (DNA): TGTGCCAGCAGTTACAGGTTTGGGGGGACTTCATTTACAGATACGCAGTATTTT. Encoded protein: CASSYRFGGTSFTDTQYF.

The chain combines TRBV12-3 or TRBV12-4 with TRBJ2-1; the D is unclear. CDR3 size: 14 residues. Trimming removed 2 bases at V and 7 bases at J, with 12 bases between. DNA of the CDR3: TGTGCCAGCAGTTTATTCGGCAGGTCAAATGAGCAGTTCTTC. This translates into CASSLFGRSNEQFF.